The 32 T cell receptor beta chains reported below all come from one sample, sequenced in a study of Ad26.COV2.S vaccination and SARS-CoV-2 variants. Treatment noted: 15 to 20 received Ad26.COV2.S at low or high dose, single or two shots; about 5 received placebo; per-sample allocation not given. Collection of the samples took place on day 63 after the first injection of vaccine or placebo. Data came from immunoSEQ multiplex PCR; TCRdb stores just in-frame clones and leaves some out. The profile shows approximately 480,000 clones, 87% of them singletons. The sequenced sample was peripheral blood, obtained in a trial of Ad26.COV2.S vaccine versus placebo. Source of these receptors: a person between 18 and 60 years old who received the Ad26.COV2.S COVID-19 vaccine or a placebo.

This clone was seen once. The gene calls are TRBV2 and TRBJ2-6; 11 bases line up with TRBD1. The CDR3 runs to 18 residues. The ends lost 6 bases at V and 0 bases at J; junction bases unmatched: 7. Germline values: CDR1 SNHLY, CDR2 FYNNEI. CDR3 in DNA: TGTGCCAGCAGCCTACCGGGACAGGGGGACTCTGGGGCCAACGTCCTGACTTTC. Protein: CASSLPGQGDSGANVLTF.

The chain links TRBV10-3 to TRBJ2-7; 8 bases agree with TRBD1. This CDR3 has 17 residues. Trimming cost V 7 bases and J 6 bases; bases outside gene matches: 20. Germline values: CDR1 ENHRY, CDR2 SYGVKD. The CDR3 region has the DNA TGTGCCATCAACCCGACAGGGGAGGCTAGCCGGAGCCCCGAGCAGTACTTC. Encoded protein: CAINPTGEASRSPEQYF.

The chain carries TRBV2 and TRBJ2-3; TRBD1 aligns across 10 bases. The junction had 9 bases not matched to a gene; V was cut back by 6 bases and J by 3 bases. The CDR3 sequence is 16 residues long. Germline CDR1 SNHLY, CDR2 FYNNEI. CDR3 region: CASRPRQGADTDTQYF. The CDR3 coding sequence is TGTGCCAGCAGGCCCCGACAGGGGGCCGATACAGATACGCAGTATTTT.

The rearrangement links TRBV5-6 to TRBJ2-5, with D maybe TRBD1 (6 bases). This CDR3 spans 14 amino acids. The ends were cut back, 5 bases at V and 3 bases at J, with 14 bases in the middle. Germline CDR1 and CDR2: SGHDT and YYEEEE. CDR3 region: CASRTQGIKETQYF. The CDR3, as DNA: TGTGCCAGCAGAACACAGGGTATCAAAGAGACCCAGTACTTC.

This chain links TRBV28 with TRBJ2-4; maybe TRBD1 (6 bases). Per the germline V gene, CDR1 is MDHEN and CDR2 is SYDVKM. The CDR3 spans 18 residues. Trimming removed 2 bases from V and 0 bases from J, with 17 bases in between. This chain's CDR3 is CASSLQTNRVIAKNIQYF. The CDR3 DNA reads as TGTGCCAGCAGTTTACAAACCAACAGGGTTATAGCCAAAAACATTCAGTACTTC.

The CDR3 spells CSVVRTGVAYEQYF. In nucleotides, the CDR3 is TGCAGCGTCGTCCGGACAGGGGTGGCCTACGAGCAGTACTTC. The V gene is TRBV29-1, the J gene TRBJ2-7; the match to TRBD1 covers 9 bases. Per germline, CDR1 SQVTM and CDR2 ANQGSEA. V lost 6 bases, J lost 2 bases, and 8 bases stayed unmatched. The CDR3 consists of 14 residues.

CDR3 DNA: TGTGCCAGCAGTGAAGCCTTAATGAGTTACGAGCAGTACTTC. It encodes CASSEALMSYEQYF. The rearrangement uses TRBV6-1 and TRBJ2-7, with D uncertain. The CDR3 has 14 amino acids. The germline CDR1 and CDR2 sequences are MNHNS and SASEGT. V lost 0 bases to trimming and J lost 4 bases, with 10 bases between them.

The genes are TRBV28 and TRBJ2-5; D is possibly TRBD2 (6 bases). CDR1 and CDR2 (germline): MDHEN, SYDVKM. Trimming took off 6 bases at V and 2 bases at J, with 16 bases between the two ends. CDR3 length equals 15 residues. This chain's CDR3 is CASSLIAGLQETQYF. CDR3 in DNA: TGTGCCAGCAGCCTAATCGCGGGACTTCAAGAGACCCAGTACTTC. The complete variable domain, with remaining parts taken from reference TRBV28 and TRBJ2-5, reads DVKVTQSSRYLVKRTGEKVFLECVQDMDHENMFWYRQDPGLGLRLIYFSYDVKMKEKGDIPEGYSVSREKKERFSLILESASTNQTSMYLCASSLIAGLQETQYFGPGTRLLVL.

The chain employs TRBV7-2 and TRBJ2-7; 10 positions match TRBD2. The CDR3 covers 14 residues. From germline, CDR1 is SGHTA and CDR2 FQGNSA. The V and J ends lost 3 bases and 6 bases, in that order; junction bases with no gene match: 5. The CDR3 DNA sequence: TGTGCCAGCAGCTTGAAAGCGGGAGGGGGCGAGCAGTACTTC. It specifies CASSLKAGGGEQYF.

V usage is TRBV4-1 and J usage is TRBJ1-4; no definite D call. Germline CDR1 MGHRA, CDR2 YSYEKL. V lost 0 bases, J lost 0 bases, and 14 bases lay in between. CDR3 length: 18 amino acids. The chain's CDR3 is CASSQDRVGDTTNEKLFF. Here the CDR3 DNA reads TGCGCCAGCAGCCAAGATCGGGTGGGAGATACAACTAATGAAAAACTGTTTTTT.

In its sample, this clone was seen once. The genes are TRBV5-1 and TRBJ1-2; the D gene is possibly TRBD1 (5 bases). Trimming pared 2 bases from V and 8 bases from J, leaving 16 bases between. This CDR3 spans 14 amino acids. Germline CDR1 and CDR2: SGHRS and YFSETQ. CDR3: CASSFSGGTGGYTF. Written as DNA, the CDR3 is TGCGCCAGCAGCTTTTCCGGGGGAACGGGCGGCTACACCTTC.

The chain carries TRBV7-9 and TRBJ1-2; D not resolved. The germline CDR1 and CDR2 sequences are SEHNR and FQNEAQ (reference sequence). This CDR3 has 13 amino acids. V lost 3 bases and J 5 bases, leaving 10 bases between the germline ends. The CDR3 sequence: CASSFRDGYGYTF. Written as DNA, the CDR3 is TGTGCCAGCAGCTTTAGGGATGGGTATGGCTACACCTTC.

This clone has a handful of counts. The V call is TRBV7-9, the J call TRBJ1-3; TRBD1 might be the D (5 bases). CDR1 and CDR2 from the germline V gene are SEHNR and FQNEAQ (reference sequence). The CDR3 spans 19 residues. The germline V and J ends were trimmed by 1 base and 2 bases, with 21 bases remaining between them. In DNA form, the CDR3 reads TGTGCCAGCAGCTTAGTACTACAAAAATTACGGGGGGCTGGAAACACCATATATTTT. Its translation: CASSLVLQKLRGAGNTIYF.

DNA of the CDR3: TGTGCCTGGAGTCAATGGACTAGCGGGAGGGCTGAGCAGTTCTTC. Its protein is CAWSQWTSGRAEQFF. This chain uses TRBV30 with TRBJ2-1, with 15 nucleotides matching TRBD2. The CDR3 length is 15 residues. J was trimmed by 9 bases and V by 2 bases; bases with no gene match: 5. Germline V gene lookup returns CDR1 GTSNPN and CDR2 SVGIG (reference sequence).

This chain uses TRBV25-1 with TRBJ2-6; no firm D call. This CDR3 spans 16 amino acids. The ends were cut back, 4 bases at V and 0 bases at J, with 10 bases in the middle. Germline values: CDR1 MGHDK, CDR2 SYGVNS. The CDR3 spells CASSVSEVSGANVLTF. CDR3 nucleotide sequence: TGTGCCAGCAGTGTCAGCGAGGTCTCTGGGGCCAACGTCCTGACTTTC.

CDR3: CAISEGQITQPQHF. The CDR3 DNA is TGTGCCATCAGTGAGGGGCAGATCACACAGCCCCAGCATTTT. The V call is TRBV10-3, the J call TRBJ1-5; D is ambiguous. In germline, CDR1 is ENHRY, CDR2 SYGVKD. CDR3 size: 14 residues. The V end lost 2 bases, the J end lost 7 bases, and 12 bases lay between the germline ends.

As for this clone: One junction end does not reproduce the germline sequence, and a read error may be involved. This chain joins TRBV6-2 or TRBV6-3 and TRBJ2-7, with a weak D call TRBD2 (6 bases). Germline V gene lookup returns CDR1 MNHEY and CDR2 SVGEGT. The CDR3 spans 12 residues. CDR3 in amino acids: CAGSYGGSEQYF. CDR3 in DNA: TGTGCCGGCAGTTACGGGGGATCCGAGCAGTACTTC.

The gene calls are TRBV7-2 and TRBJ2-2, with D possibly being TRBD1 (6 bases). CDR1 and CDR2 from the germline V gene are SGHTA and FQGNSA. The CDR3 sequence is 14 residues long. V was cut by 2 bases and J by 5 bases, with 9 bases left in between. The CDR3 DNA reads TGTGCCAGCAGCTTATTGGGGGCGACCGGGGAGCTGTTTTTT. Residues: CASSLLGATGELFF.

DNA for the CDR3: TGTGCCAGCAGCATGACAGGCAGGGAGACCCAGTACTTC. Translation: CASSMTGRETQYF. The chain carries TRBV5-4 and TRBJ2-5, with D perhaps TRBD1 (6 bases). CDR1 SGHNT and CDR2 YYREEE come from the germline V gene (reference sequence). V was shortened by 4 bases and J by 5 bases, with 12 bases between the two germline ends. The CDR3 consists of 13 residues.

This chain connects TRBV7-2 to TRBJ1-2, with TRBD1 matching over 7 bases. CDR3 size: 16 residues. After removal of 0 bases from V and 4 bases from J, the junction contained 8 bases not matched to a gene. CDR1 and CDR2 (germline): SGHTA, FQGNSA. The CDR3 DNA is TGTGCCAGCAGCTTAGCGCTTCGTGACAGGGCCTATGGCTACACCTTC. Protein: CASSLALRDRAYGYTF.

This rearrangement joins TRBV6-5 to TRBJ2-1, with 7 bases that match TRBD1. V dropped 4 bases and J dropped 9; count of bases not matched to a gene: 6. In germline, CDR1 is MNHEY, CDR2 SVGAGI. The CDR3 extends over 13 amino acids. The CDR3 sequence: CASSSTGKAEQFF. As DNA, the CDR3 is TGTGCCAGCAGTTCGACAGGGAAGGCTGAGCAGTTCTTC.

J is TRBJ2-1 and V is TRBV5-6; no firm D call. CDR3 length: 15 residues. V shed 6 bases and J shed 0 bases, with 13 bases lying between them. Per the germline V gene, CDR1 is SGHDT and CDR2 is YYEEEE. CDR3 DNA sequence: TGTGCCAGCACCCGACCCCCAAGCTCCTACAATGAGCAGTTCTTC. Encoded protein: CASTRPPSSYNEQFF. Variable domain in full (rest from reference TRBV5-6 and TRBJ2-1): DAGVTQSPTHLIKTRGQQVTLRCSPKSGHDTVSWYQQALGQGPQFIFQYYEEEERQRGNFPDRFSGHQFPNYSSELNVNALLLGDSALYLCASTRPPSSYNEQFFGPGTRLTVL.

This CDR3 reads CSASRGTGELFF. The CDR3 region has the DNA TGCAGTGCTAGTCGGGGGACCGGGGAGCTGTTTTTT. This sequence joins TRBV20-1 and TRBJ2-2, with TRBD2 as a possible D gene (6 bases). Trimming took off 3 bases at V and 5 bases at J, with 7 bases between the two ends. This CDR3 region has 12 residues. From germline, CDR1 is DFQATT and CDR2 SNEGSKA (reference sequence).

The chain is built from TRBV19 and TRBJ2-5, with 9 positions matching TRBD1. V lost 1 base to trimming and J lost 5 bases; unmatched junction nucleotides: 5. Looked up from germline, CDR1 is LNHDA and CDR2 is SQIVND (reference sequence). The CDR3 runs 15 residues. CDR3: CASSIAGTGSETQYF. The CDR3 DNA reads TGTGCCAGTAGTATAGCCGGGACAGGGAGTGAGACCCAGTACTTC.

The V and J genes are TRBV24-1 and TRBJ2-3; unclear D gene. The ends were cut back, 4 bases at V and 0 bases at J, with 7 bases in the middle. Germline V gene lookup returns CDR1 KGHDR and CDR2 SFDVKD. The CDR3 is made up of 14 amino acids. CDR3: CATSDPTSTDTQYF. CDR3 bases: TGTGCCACCAGTGACCCAACTAGCACAGATACGCAGTATTTT.

This clone was counted a single time. This chain links TRBV28 with TRBJ2-6; a weak D match, TRBD1 (5 bases). This CDR3 contains 16 residues. V was cut by 6 bases and J by 0 bases, with 12 bases left in between. Germline CDR1 and CDR2: MDHEN and SYDVKM. CDR3 DNA sequence: TGTGCCAGCAGCTATGGGGCCGGCTCTGGGGCCAACGTCCTGACTTTC. Translated, it gives CASSYGAGSGANVLTF.

The gene calls are TRBV6-7 and TRBJ2-7; 8 bases map to TRBD2. TRBV6-7 is flagged as an ORF with uncertain function. CDR3 size: 14 residues. The trim removed 6 bases at V and 3 bases at J, leaving 7 bases unmatched. The CDR3 loop is CASRPGRAIYEQYF. The DNA of the CDR3 is TGTGCCAGCAGGCCCGGGAGGGCCATCTACGAGCAGTACTTC.

The chain couples TRBV30 to TRBJ2-7; D is uncertain. The germline gives CDR1 GTSNPN, CDR2 SVGIG (reference sequence). The CDR3 is made up of 11 amino acids. V was trimmed by 3 bases and J by 3 bases, leaving 6 bases between them. The CDR3 is CAWSRIYEQYF. The DNA for the CDR3 is TGTGCCTGGAGCCGAATCTACGAGCAGTACTTC.

The chain recombines TRBV3-1 (or the pseudogene TRBV3-2) with TRBJ1-3; no firm D call. The germline V gene has CDR1 LGHDT and CDR2 YNNKEL (reference sequence). The CDR3 is 14 residues long. Trimming took off 4 bases at V and 0 bases at J, with 7 bases between the two ends. CDR3 loop: CASSPQNSGNTIYF. CDR3 coding DNA: TGTGCCAGCAGCCCTCAGAACTCTGGAAACACCATATATTTT.

V is TRBV4-1 and J is TRBJ2-7; D is unresolved. V was clipped by 3 bases and J by 3 bases, with 9 bases between them. The CDR3 runs to 13 residues. From germline, CDR1 is MGHRA and CDR2 YSYEKL. The CDR3 loop reads CASSHGPGYEQYF. CDR3 sequence (DNA): TGCGCCAGCAGCCACGGCCCGGGCTACGAGCAGTACTTC.

V is TRBV30 and J is TRBJ1-2; D is ambiguous. Germline V gives CDR1 GTSNPN, CDR2 SVGIG (reference sequence). Trimming pared 2 bases from V and 3 bases from J, leaving 16 bases between. This CDR3 comprises 15 residues. CDR3 sequence reads: CAWSSGLDLYYGYTF. The DNA of the CDR3 is TGTGCCTGGAGTTCGGGTCTCGACCTGTACTATGGCTACACCTTC.

The chain has TRBV5-6 and TRBJ2-3, with D tentatively TRBD1 (6 bases). V was pared by 5 bases and J by 3 bases, with 10 bases between. Germline lookup yields CDR1 SGHDT and CDR2 YYEEEE. CDR3 length: 13 amino acids. This CDR3 is CASSAQGTDTQYF. For the CDR3, the DNA is TGTGCCAGCAGTGCACAGGGTACAGATACGCAGTATTTT.